This T cell receptor beta chain was captured in a study of T cell repertoires in cytomegalovirus infection. This clonotype was recorded at least ten times. TCRdb called the reads again in MiXCR, with one record for every CDR3 protein. The table has hundreds of thousands of distinct CDR3 sequences, roughly 15% seen once. There are 15 residues in the CDR3. Trimming removed 1 base at V and 6 bases at J, with 10 bases between. Germline V CDR1 and CDR2: SGHTA, FQGNSA. Source material: PBMCs. The genes are TRBV7-2 and TRBJ1-6, with D perhaps TRBD1 (5 bases). This TCR was recovered from a human donor in good health (CMV status not recorded). Some clones in this sample may be carry-over from other donors' samples. The CDR3 spells CASSLVQGSNSPLHF. The CDR3 DNA reads TGTGCCAGCAGCTTAGTCCAGGGTAGTAATTCACCCCTCCACTTT.